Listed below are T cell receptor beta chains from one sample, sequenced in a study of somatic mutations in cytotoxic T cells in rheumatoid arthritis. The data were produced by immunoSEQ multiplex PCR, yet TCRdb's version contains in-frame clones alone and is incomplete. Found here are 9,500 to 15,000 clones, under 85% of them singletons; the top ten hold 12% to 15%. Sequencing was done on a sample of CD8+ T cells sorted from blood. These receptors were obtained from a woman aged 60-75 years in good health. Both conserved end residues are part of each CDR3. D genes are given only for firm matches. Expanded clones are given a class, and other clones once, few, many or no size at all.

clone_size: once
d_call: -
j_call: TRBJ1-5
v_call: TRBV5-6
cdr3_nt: TGTGCCAGCAGCTTTTCGGTAGGGGGCAATCAGCCCCAGCATTTT
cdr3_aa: CASSFSVGGNQPQHF

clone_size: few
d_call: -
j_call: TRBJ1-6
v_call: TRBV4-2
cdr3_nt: TGTGCCAGCAAGGAGTCGGATAATTCACCCCTCCACTTT
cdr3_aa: CASKESDNSPLHF

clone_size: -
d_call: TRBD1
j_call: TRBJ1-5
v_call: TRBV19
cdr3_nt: TGTGCCAGCCACGCGACAGGGTATAGCAATCAGCCCCAGCATTTT
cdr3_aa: CASHATGYSNQPQHF

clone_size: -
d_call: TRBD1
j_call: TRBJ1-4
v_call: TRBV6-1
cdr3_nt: TGTGCCAGCAGTGAAAGTACAGGGGGGTTTGTCGGTGAAAAACTGTTTTTT
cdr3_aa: CASSESTGGFVGEKLFF

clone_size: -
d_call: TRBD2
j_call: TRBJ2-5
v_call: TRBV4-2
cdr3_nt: TGTGCCAGCAGCCAAGAGGAGCGGGGTGGCGAGACCCAGTACTTC
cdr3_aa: CASSQEERGGETQYF

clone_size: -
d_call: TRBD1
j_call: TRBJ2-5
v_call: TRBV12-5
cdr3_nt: TGTGCTAGTGGTTTGGAAAACCTCCGGGACAGGGCTGAGACCCAGTACTTC
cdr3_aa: CASGLENLRDRAETQYF

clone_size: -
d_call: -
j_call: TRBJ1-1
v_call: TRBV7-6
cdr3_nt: TGTGCCAGCAGCTTAGCTCTCAGAGGGACTGAAGCTTTCTTT
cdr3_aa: CASSLALRGTEAFF

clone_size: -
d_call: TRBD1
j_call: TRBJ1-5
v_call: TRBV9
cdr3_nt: TGTGCCAGCAGCGTAGGAGGGACAGGCAATCAGCCCCAGCATTTT
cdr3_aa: CASSVGGTGNQPQHF

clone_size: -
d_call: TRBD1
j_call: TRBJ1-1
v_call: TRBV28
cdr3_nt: TGTGCCAGCAGTTTATATGGGGGACAGGCGGGTATGGCTGAAGCTTTCTTT
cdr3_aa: CASSLYGGQAGMAEAFF

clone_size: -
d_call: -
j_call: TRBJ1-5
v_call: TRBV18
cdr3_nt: TGTGCCAGCTCACTTATTGTGGCGGGGGGCCAGCCCCAGCATTTT
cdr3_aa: CASSLIVAGGQPQHF

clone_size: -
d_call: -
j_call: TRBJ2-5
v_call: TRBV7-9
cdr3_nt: TGTGCCAGCGGAACCAGGCGTCAGGGGGGTTGGGTAGGAGAGACCCAGTACTTC
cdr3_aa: CASGTRRQGGWVGETQYF

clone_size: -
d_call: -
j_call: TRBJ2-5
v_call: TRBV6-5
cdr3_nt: TGTGCCAGCAGTTACTCTTCAGGGGAATTGGAGACCCAGTACTTC
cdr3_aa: CASSYSSGELETQYF

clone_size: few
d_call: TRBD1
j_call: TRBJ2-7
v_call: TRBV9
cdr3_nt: TGTGCCAGCAGCGTAGGGTGGGACAGGAGCTCCTACGAGCAGTACTTC
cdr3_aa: CASSVGWDRSSYEQYF

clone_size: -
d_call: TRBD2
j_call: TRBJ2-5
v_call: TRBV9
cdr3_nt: TGTGCCAGCAGCGTAGAGGGACTAGCGGGGCAAGAGACCCAGTACTTC
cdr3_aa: CASSVEGLAGQETQYF

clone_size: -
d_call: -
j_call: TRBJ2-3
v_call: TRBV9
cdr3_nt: TGTGCCAGCAGCGTAGAAGGGGGAGTGGAGGATACGCAGTATTTT
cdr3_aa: CASSVEGGVEDTQYF

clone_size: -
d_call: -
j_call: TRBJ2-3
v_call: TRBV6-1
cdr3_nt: TGTGCCAGCAGTGAAGTCCGGTGGGAGTCAGATACGCAGTATTTT
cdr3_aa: CASSEVRWESDTQYF

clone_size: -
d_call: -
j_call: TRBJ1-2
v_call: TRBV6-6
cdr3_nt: TGTGCCAGCAGTAAGCCAGGGCAACCCTCCTATGGCTACACCTTC
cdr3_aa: CASSKPGQPSYGYTF

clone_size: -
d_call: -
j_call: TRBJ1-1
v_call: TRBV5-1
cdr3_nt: TGCGCCAGCAGCCCCGGAGGGGTTAGGGATAACACTGAAGCTTTCTTT
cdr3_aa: CASSPGGVRDNTEAFF

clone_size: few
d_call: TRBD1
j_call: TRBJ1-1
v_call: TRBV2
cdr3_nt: TGTGCCAGCAGTGTTGGACAGGGGGAGACTGAAGCTTTCTTT
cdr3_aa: CASSVGQGETEAFF

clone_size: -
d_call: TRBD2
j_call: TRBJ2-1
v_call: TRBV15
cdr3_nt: TGTGCCACCAGCGGGCGGACTAGCGGGGGGGGGTCCCTATACAATGAGCAGTTCTTC
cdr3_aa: CATSGRTSGGGSLYNEQFF

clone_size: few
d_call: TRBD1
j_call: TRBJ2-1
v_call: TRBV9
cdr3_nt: TGTGCCAGCAGCACGGCCGGGACAGCCAACAATGAGCAGTTCTTC
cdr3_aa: CASSTAGTANNEQFF

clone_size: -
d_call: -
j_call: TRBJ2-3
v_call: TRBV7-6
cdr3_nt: TGTGCCAGCAGCCAGGCCGGACGGAGGGTATTGGCTGGCACAGATACGCAGTATTTT
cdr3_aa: CASSQAGRRVLAGTDTQYF

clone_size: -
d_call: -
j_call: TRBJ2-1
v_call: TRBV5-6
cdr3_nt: TGTGCCAGCAGCGGCCTTAATGAGCAGTTCTTC
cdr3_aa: CASSGLNEQFF

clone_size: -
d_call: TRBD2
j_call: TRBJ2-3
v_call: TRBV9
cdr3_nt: TGTGCCAGCAGCGTAGACGGGGGGGCCTCAGATACGCAGTATTTT
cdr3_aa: CASSVDGGASDTQYF

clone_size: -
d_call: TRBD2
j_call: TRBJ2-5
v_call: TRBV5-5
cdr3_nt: TGTGCCAGCAGCCAAGTCCCTGGTGGGCGGGGGAGCCAAGAGACCCAGTACTTC
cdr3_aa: CASSQVPGGRGSQETQYF

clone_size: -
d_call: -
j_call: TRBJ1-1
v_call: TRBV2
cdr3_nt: TGTGCCAGCAGCGGAGAGATGGGTGTCACTGAAGCTTTCTTT
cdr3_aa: CASSGEMGVTEAFF

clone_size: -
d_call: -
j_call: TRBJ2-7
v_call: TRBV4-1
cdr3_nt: TGCGCCAGCAGCCAGGCAGGTTACGAGCAGTACTTC
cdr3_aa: CASSQAGYEQYF

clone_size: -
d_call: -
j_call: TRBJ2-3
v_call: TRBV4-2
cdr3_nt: TGTGCCAGCAACCCCCTAGCCGGGACTGCAAATACAGATACGCAGTATTTT
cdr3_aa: CASNPLAGTANTDTQYF

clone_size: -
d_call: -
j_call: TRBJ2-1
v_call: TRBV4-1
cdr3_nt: TGCGCCAGCGGGGCCGGGCTTCTATACAATGAGCAGTTCTTC
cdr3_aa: CASGAGLLYNEQFF

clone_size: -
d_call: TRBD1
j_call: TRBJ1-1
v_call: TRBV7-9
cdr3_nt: TGTGCCAGCAGCTTAGGACAGGGAATCACTGAAGCTTTCTTT
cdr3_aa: CASSLGQGITEAFF

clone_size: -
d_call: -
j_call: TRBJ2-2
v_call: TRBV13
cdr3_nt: TGTGCCAGCAGCTTTCCGCGGGGTAGGACCGGGGAGCTGTTTTTT
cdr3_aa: CASSFPRGRTGELFF